The rows below give T cell receptor beta chains drawn from one sample of a study of OX40 agonist ivuxolimab in advanced cancers. TCRdb's copy holds only in-frame clones and misses some; the assay was immunoSEQ multiplex PCR. The data show just over 15,000 clones, with about 60% seen just once and roughly 8.3% held by the top ten. This material consisted of CD4+ or CD8+ T cells sorted from blood, taken in a trial of the OX40 agonist ivuxolimab. These receptors all come from an adult with an advanced solid tumor such as melanoma, head and neck, liver or kidney cancer. Both conserved end residues are part of each CDR3. The order of the fields is D gene, clone size, V gene, J gene, CDR3 DNA, CDR3 protein. The D gene is left open where the match is weak. Size is stated for part of the rows, as once, few or many counts, or as a class when the clone is expanded.

>-|-|TRBV7-8|TRBJ1-6
TGTGCCAGCAGCTTAGGCGCGGGGTCGCCCCTCCACTTT
CASSLGAGSPLHF
>-|-|TRBV14|TRBJ2-1
TGTGCCAGCAGCCAAGAAGGTGCCATCGATGAGCAGTTCTTC
CASSQEGAIDEQFF
>-|once|TRBV6-4|TRBJ2-1
TGTGCCAGCAGTGACAGTGGGGTCGATGAGCAGTTCTTC
CASSDSGVDEQFF
>-|-|TRBV9|TRBJ1-6
TGTGCCAGCAGCGTTACAGGGTTGGGAGATTCACCCCTCCACTTT
CASSVTGLGDSPLHF
>-|few|TRBV12-5|TRBJ1-2
TGTGCTAGTGGCCCTCCGACAGACAGGCACTACATAGATGGCTACACCTTC
CASGPPTDRHYIDGYTF
>-|once|TRBV7-9|TRBJ1-6
TGTGCCAGCAGCTCGGGGCGGTTAAATTCACCCCTCCACTTT
CASSSGRLNSPLHF
>TRBD2|-|TRBV27|TRBJ2-3
TGTGCCTCGGGGGGATTCACAGATACGCAGTATTTT
CASGGFTDTQYF
>-|-|TRBV11-3|TRBJ2-1
TGTGCCAGCAGCTTAGGACGAGAGGCCAATGAGCAGTTCTTC
CASSLGREANEQFF
>TRBD2|-|TRBV4-1|TRBJ2-1
TGCGCCAGCAGCCAGGGACTAGCGGGGGTATACAATGAGCAGTTCTTC
CASSQGLAGVYNEQFF
>-|few|TRBV5-5|TRBJ2-1
TGTGCCAGCAGCTGGGGTGCTGAGCAGTTCTTC
CASSWGAEQFF
>-|once|TRBV4-1|TRBJ1-2
TGCGCCAGCAGCCAATTCGACTCAGGGGAGAGCGGCTACACCTTC
CASSQFDSGESGYTF
>-|-|TRBV4-3|TRBJ2-1
TGCGCCAGCAGCCAAGGGGCAGGGATCTACAATGAGCAGTTCTTC
CASSQGAGIYNEQFF
>-|-|TRBV10-3|TRBJ2-3
TGTGCCATCAGTGAGACAACTAGCCCAGATACGCAGTATTTT
CAISETTSPDTQYF
>-|-|TRBV6-1|TRBJ2-7
TGTGCCAGCAGTGACGGGACGGGGACCTACGAGCAGTACTTC
CASSDGTGTYEQYF